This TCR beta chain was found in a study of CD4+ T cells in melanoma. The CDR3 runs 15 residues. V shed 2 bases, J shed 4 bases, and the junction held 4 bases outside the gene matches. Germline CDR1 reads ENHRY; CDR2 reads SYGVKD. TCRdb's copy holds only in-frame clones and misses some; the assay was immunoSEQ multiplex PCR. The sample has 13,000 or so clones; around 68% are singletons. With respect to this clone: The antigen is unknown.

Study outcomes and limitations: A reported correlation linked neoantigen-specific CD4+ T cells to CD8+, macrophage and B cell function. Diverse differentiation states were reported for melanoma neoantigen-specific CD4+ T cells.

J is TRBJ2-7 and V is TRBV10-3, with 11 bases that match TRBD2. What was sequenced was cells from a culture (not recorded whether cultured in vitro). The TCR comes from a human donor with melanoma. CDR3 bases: TGTGCCATCAGTGAGGGTAGCGGGGGGGCTTACGAGCAGTACTTC. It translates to CAISEGSGGAYEQYF.